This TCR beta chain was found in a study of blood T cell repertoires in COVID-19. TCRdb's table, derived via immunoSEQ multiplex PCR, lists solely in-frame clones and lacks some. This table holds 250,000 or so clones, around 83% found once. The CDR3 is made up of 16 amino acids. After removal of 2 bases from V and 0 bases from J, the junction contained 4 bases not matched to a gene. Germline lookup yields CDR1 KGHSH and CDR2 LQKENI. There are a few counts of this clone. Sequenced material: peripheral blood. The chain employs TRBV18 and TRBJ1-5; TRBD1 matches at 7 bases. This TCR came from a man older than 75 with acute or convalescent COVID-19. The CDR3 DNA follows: TGTGCCAGCTCACCAGACGGACAGGTTAGCAATCAGCCCCAGCATTTT. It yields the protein CASSPDGQVSNQPQHF.